Listed below are T cell receptor beta chains from one sample, sequenced in a study of shared clonotypes between healthy human individuals. Libraries were prepared by immunoSEQ multiplex PCR; TCRdb keeps only in-frame clonotypes and omits some of them. There are approximately 2,300,000 clones in the sample; approximately 90% occur only once, and 0.37% lies in the top ten. Sequencing was carried out using naive CD4+ T cells from PBMCs. These receptors all stem from a man aged 18 to 35 in good health. Some clones in this sample may be carry-over from other donors' samples. Both conserved end residues are part of each CDR3. A D gene is named only where the DNA matches it firmly. Clone size appears in some rows only: once, few, many, or a class for an expanded clone.

CDR3aa: CASSLWVGQGASEQYF
CDR3nt: TGTGCCAGCAGCTTATGGGTTGGACAGGGGGCGAGCGAGCAGTACTTC
abundance: NA
d_gene: TRBD1
j_gene: TRBJ2-7
v_gene: TRBV11-2

CDR3aa: CASSQPSNNEQFF
CDR3nt: TGTGCCAGCAGTCAACCCAGTAACAATGAGCAGTTCTTC
abundance: NA
d_gene: NA
j_gene: TRBJ2-1
v_gene: TRBV7-9

CDR3aa: CASSGTEKKNIQYF
CDR3nt: TGTGCCAGCAGCGGGACGGAGAAAAAAAACATTCAGTACTTC
abundance: NA
d_gene: NA
j_gene: TRBJ2-4
v_gene: TRBV6-6

CDR3aa: CASSPRARGNTEAFF
CDR3nt: TGTGCCAGCAGCCCCCGCGCGAGAGGGAACACTGAAGCTTTCTTT
abundance: NA
d_gene: NA
j_gene: TRBJ1-1
v_gene: TRBV7-9

CDR3aa: CASSPGGKAGYQETQYF
CDR3nt: TGTGCCAGCAGTCCTGGGGGGAAAGCGGGGTACCAAGAGACCCAGTACTTC
abundance: NA
d_gene: TRBD2
j_gene: TRBJ2-5
v_gene: TRBV5-4

CDR3aa: CASSTPAGGVTDTQYF
CDR3nt: TGTGCCAGCAGCACACCAGCGGGAGGTGTCACAGATACGCAGTATTTT
abundance: NA
d_gene: TRBD2
j_gene: TRBJ2-3
v_gene: TRBV5-4

CDR3aa: CAIGGRAASYNEQFF
CDR3nt: TGTGCCATTGGGGGAAGGGCGGCCTCCTACAATGAGCAGTTCTTC
abundance: NA
d_gene: NA
j_gene: TRBJ2-1
v_gene: TRBV6-1

CDR3aa: CAWSVYERNQPQHF
CDR3nt: TGTGCCTGGAGTGTATATGAGAGGAATCAGCCCCAGCATTTT
abundance: NA
d_gene: NA
j_gene: TRBJ1-5
v_gene: TRBV30

CDR3aa: CASSLSLAQLTDTQYF
CDR3nt: TGTGCCAGCAGTTTATCCTTGGCGCAACTCACAGATACGCAGTATTTT
abundance: NA
d_gene: NA
j_gene: TRBJ2-3
v_gene: TRBV27

CDR3aa: CASSRQGSGMNTEAFF
CDR3nt: TGTGCCAGTAGTAGACAGGGGTCTGGGATGAACACTGAAGCTTTCTTT
abundance: NA
d_gene: TRBD1
j_gene: TRBJ1-1
v_gene: TRBV19

CDR3aa: CASSFRGPLGGSAYEQYF
CDR3nt: TGCGCCAGCAGCTTTAGAGGGCCACTGGGCGGGAGCGCCTACGAGCAGTACTTC
abundance: NA
d_gene: TRBD2
j_gene: TRBJ2-7
v_gene: TRBV5-1

CDR3aa: CASSAVAGENHEQYF
CDR3nt: TGTGCCAGCAGCGCAGTAGCGGGAGAAAACCACGAGCAGTACTTC
abundance: NA
d_gene: TRBD2
j_gene: TRBJ2-7
v_gene: TRBV11-2

CDR3aa: CASSRSSGYNEQFF
CDR3nt: TGTGCCAGCAGCCGGAGCTCCGGGTACAATGAGCAGTTCTTC
abundance: NA
d_gene: NA
j_gene: TRBJ2-1
v_gene: TRBV9

CDR3aa: CASGLMGVNEQFF
CDR3nt: TGTGCTAGTGGTTTGATGGGGGTCAATGAGCAGTTCTTC
abundance: once
d_gene: NA
j_gene: TRBJ2-1
v_gene: TRBV12-5

CDR3aa: CASSLGGAGWPGELFF
CDR3nt: TGTGCCAGCAGCTTAGGGGGGGCGGGCTGGCCCGGGGAGCTGTTTTTT
abundance: NA
d_gene: NA
j_gene: TRBJ2-2
v_gene: TRBV7-9

CDR3aa: CASSPPAGGNSYNEQFF
CDR3nt: TGTGCCAGCTCACCACCCGCGGGTGGGAACTCCTACAATGAGCAGTTCTTC
abundance: NA
d_gene: NA
j_gene: TRBJ2-1
v_gene: TRBV18

CDR3aa: CASSHLWEAHFVYEQYF
CDR3nt: TGTGCCAGCAGCCACCTTTGGGAAGCCCACTTCGTCTACGAGCAGTACTTC
abundance: NA
d_gene: NA
j_gene: TRBJ2-7
v_gene: TRBV11-2

CDR3aa: CASSSGGRYEQYF
CDR3nt: TGTGCCAGCTCTAGCGGGGGGAGGTACGAGCAGTACTTC
abundance: NA
d_gene: TRBD2
j_gene: TRBJ2-7
v_gene: TRBV6-6

CDR3aa: CASSFGTVYGYTF
CDR3nt: TGTGCCAGCAGTTTTGGGACGGTCTATGGCTACACCTTC
abundance: NA
d_gene: NA
j_gene: TRBJ1-2
v_gene: TRBV28

CDR3aa: CASGAFSGNTIYF
CDR3nt: TGTGCCAGTGGGGCTTTCTCTGGAAACACCATATATTTT
abundance: NA
d_gene: NA
j_gene: TRBJ1-3
v_gene: TRBV7-6

CDR3aa: CASSMSTGLYEKLFF
CDR3nt: TGTGCCAGTAGTATGTCGACAGGGCTCTATGAAAAACTGTTTTTT
abundance: NA
d_gene: TRBD1
j_gene: TRBJ1-4
v_gene: TRBV19

CDR3aa: CATSRRSSGANVLTF
CDR3nt: TGTGCCACCAGCAGACGTAGCTCTGGGGCCAACGTCCTGACTTTC
abundance: NA
d_gene: NA
j_gene: TRBJ2-6
v_gene: TRBV15